Reported below is one T cell receptor beta chain. Its antigen is not identified. Terminally differentiated effector memory CD45RA+ cells were excluded from the naive CD8 cells, which were CD45RO-negative and positively selected for CCR7. Germline CDR1 is MDHEN and CDR2 is SYDVKM. This CDR3 is built from 14 residues. Deletions cut 5 bases from V and 4 bases from J, with 15 bases between. The source of the sample is a study of shared clonotypes between healthy human individuals. Study-wide results and caveats: It was observed that roughly 5.1% of naive CD4 clonotypes were shared across a handful of donors. The low donor count limited represented genetic and exposure-history diversity.

This table comes from immunoSEQ multiplex PCR, and its TCRdb copy is limited to in-frame clones, with some not included. The data show almost 700,000 clones, about 92% seen once. Sequencing was done on a sample of naive CD8+ T cells sorted from blood. The rearrangement joins TRBV28 to TRBJ2-7, with TRBD2 as a possible D gene (5 bases). The source is a man aged 30-40 years in good health. CDR3 region: CASSGRAGPYEQYF. DNA for the CDR3: TGTGCCAGCAGTGGGCGGGCTGGCCCTTACGAGCAGTACTTC.